The present T cell receptor beta chain was sequenced within a study of blood T cell repertoires in COVID-19. The repertoire was sequenced with immunoSEQ multiplex PCR; TCRdb's copy has only in-frame clones and lacks some. The sample records some 230,000 clones, about 85% being singletons. The CDR3 has 15 amino acids. With V trimmed by 0 bases and J by 9 bases, 8 bases remained unmatched. Germline V gene data show CDR1 as SEHNR and CDR2 as FQNEAQ (reference sequence). The sequencing sample was made of peripheral blood. V usage is TRBV7-9 and J usage is TRBJ2-1; TRBD2 matches 7 bases. The receptor comes from a man over 45 who had recovered from COVID-19. CDR3 sequence reads: CASSLAPPLAAEQFF. CDR3 coding DNA: TGTGCCAGCAGCTTAGCCCCCCCTCTAGCGGCTGAGCAGTTCTTC.